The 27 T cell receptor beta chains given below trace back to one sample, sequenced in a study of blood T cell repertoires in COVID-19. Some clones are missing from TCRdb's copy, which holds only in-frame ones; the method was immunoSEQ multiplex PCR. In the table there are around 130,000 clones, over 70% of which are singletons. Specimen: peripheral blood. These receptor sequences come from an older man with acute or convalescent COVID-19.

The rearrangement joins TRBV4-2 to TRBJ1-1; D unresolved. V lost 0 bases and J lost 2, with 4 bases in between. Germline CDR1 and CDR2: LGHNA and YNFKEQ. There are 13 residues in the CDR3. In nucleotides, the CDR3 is TGTGCCAGCAGCCAAGATTTAAACACTGAAGCTTTCTTT. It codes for CASSQDLNTEAFF.

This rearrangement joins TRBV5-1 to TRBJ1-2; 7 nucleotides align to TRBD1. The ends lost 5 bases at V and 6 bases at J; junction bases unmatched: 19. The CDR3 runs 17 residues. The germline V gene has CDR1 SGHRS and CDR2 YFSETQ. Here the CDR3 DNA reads TGCGCCAGCAGTACGGGAACGACAGGGAAGAGTGTGAATGGCTACACCTTC. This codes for CASSTGTTGKSVNGYTF.

CDR3 sequence reads: CASSLAVRTVDTDTQYF. The CDR3 bases are TGCGCCAGCAGCTTGGCCGTACGGACAGTCGACACAGATACGCAGTATTTT. V is TRBV5-1 and J is TRBJ2-3; D is perhaps TRBD1 (6 bases). Germline loops: CDR1 SGHRS, CDR2 YFSETQ. V was clipped by 0 bases and J by 2 bases, with 16 bases between them. There are 17 residues in the CDR3.

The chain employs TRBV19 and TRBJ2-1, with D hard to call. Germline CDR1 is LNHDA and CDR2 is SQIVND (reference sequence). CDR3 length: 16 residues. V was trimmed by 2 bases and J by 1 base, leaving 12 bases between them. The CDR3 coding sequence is TGTGCCAGTAGTATAACCAGACACGATTCCTACAATGAGCAGTTCTTC. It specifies CASSITRHDSYNEQFF.

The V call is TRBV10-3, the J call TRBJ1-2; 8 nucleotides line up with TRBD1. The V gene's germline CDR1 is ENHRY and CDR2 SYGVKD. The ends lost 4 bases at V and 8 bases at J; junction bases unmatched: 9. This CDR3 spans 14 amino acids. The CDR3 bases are TGTGCCATCAGTGGCGGTCCCAGGGGGCACGGCTACACCTTC. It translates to CAISGGPRGHGYTF.

The CDR3 sequence: CASSYGTGRETQYF. Here the CDR3 DNA reads TGCGCCAGCAGCTACGGGACAGGGAGGGAGACCCAGTACTTC. The V call is TRBV5-1, the J call TRBJ2-5; 9 bases fit TRBD1. V shed 3 bases, J shed 5 bases, and the junction held 5 bases outside the gene matches. The CDR3 runs to 14 residues. CDR1 and CDR2 (germline): SGHRS, YFSETQ.

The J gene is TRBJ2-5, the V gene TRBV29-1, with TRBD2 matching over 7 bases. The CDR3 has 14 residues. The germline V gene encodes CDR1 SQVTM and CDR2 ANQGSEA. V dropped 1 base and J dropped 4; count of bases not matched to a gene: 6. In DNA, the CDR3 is TGCAGCGTTGAAGGTGGCGGGGGAGGAGAGACCCAGTACTTC. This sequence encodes CSVEGGGGGETQYF.

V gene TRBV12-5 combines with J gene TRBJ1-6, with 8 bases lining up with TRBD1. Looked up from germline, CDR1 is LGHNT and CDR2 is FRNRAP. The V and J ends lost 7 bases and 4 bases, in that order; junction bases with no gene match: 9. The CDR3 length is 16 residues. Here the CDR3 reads CASALPGGAYNSPLHF. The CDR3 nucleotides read TGTGCTAGTGCCCTACCAGGGGGCGCATATAATTCACCCCTCCACTTT.

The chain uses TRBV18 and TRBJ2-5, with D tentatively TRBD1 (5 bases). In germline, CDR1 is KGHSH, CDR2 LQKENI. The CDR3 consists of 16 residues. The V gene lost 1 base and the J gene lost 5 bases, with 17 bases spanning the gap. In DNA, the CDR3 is TGTGCCAGCTCACCACAGAACAGGCTAGTGGCTGAGACCCAGTACTTC. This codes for CASSPQNRLVAETQYF.

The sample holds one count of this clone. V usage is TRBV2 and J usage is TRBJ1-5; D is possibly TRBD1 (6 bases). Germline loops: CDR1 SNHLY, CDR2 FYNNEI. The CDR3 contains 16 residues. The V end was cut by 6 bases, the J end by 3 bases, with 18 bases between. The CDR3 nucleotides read TGTGCCAGCAGCAAACAGGGTCGGGCTGACAATCAGCCCCAGCATTTT. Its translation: CASSKQGRADNQPQHF.

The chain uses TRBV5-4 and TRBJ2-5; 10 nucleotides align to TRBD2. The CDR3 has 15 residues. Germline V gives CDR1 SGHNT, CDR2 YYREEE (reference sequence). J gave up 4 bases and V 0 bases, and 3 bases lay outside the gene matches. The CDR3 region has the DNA TGTGCCAGCAGCTTGGTTTCTAGCGGGGGAGAGACCCAGTACTTC. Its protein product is CASSLVSSGGETQYF.

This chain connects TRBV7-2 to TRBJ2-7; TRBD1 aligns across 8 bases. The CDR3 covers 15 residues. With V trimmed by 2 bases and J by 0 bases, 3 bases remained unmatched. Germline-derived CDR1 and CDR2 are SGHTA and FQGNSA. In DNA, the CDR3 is TGTGCCAGCAGCTTAAGCAGGGGGCTCTCCTACGAGCAGTACTTC. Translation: CASSLSRGLSYEQYF.

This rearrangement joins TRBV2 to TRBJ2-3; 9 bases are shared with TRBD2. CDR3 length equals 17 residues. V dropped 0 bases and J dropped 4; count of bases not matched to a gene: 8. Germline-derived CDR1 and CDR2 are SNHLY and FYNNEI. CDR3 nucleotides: TGTGCCAGCAGTGAAGCCGGTAGCGGGGGCCGGGCAGATACGCAGTATTTT. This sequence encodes CASSEAGSGGRADTQYF.

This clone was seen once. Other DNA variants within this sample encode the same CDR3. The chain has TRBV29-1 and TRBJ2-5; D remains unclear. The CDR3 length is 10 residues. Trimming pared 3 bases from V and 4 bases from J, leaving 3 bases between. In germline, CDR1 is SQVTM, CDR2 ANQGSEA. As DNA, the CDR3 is TGCAGCGTTGACTCAGAGACCCAGTACTTC. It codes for CSVDSETQYF.

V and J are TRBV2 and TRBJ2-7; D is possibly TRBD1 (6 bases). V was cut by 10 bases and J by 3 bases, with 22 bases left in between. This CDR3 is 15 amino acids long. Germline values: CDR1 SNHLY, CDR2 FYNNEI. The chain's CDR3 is CATSLMGGRGYEQYF. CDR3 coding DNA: TGTGCCACCTCCCTGATGGGTGGCAGGGGCTACGAGCAGTACTTC.

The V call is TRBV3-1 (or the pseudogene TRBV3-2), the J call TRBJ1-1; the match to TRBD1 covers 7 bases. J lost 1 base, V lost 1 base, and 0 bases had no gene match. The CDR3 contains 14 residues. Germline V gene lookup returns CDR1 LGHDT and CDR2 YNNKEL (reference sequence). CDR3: CASSQGDRNTEAFF. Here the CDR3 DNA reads TGTGCCAGCAGCCAAGGGGACAGGAACACTGAAGCTTTCTTT.

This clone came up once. The CDR3 DNA reads TGTGCCAGCCTTCGACAGGGGGCAGGGGAGCAGTACTTC. It translates to CASLRQGAGEQYF. V usage is TRBV6-6 and J usage is TRBJ2-7; the match to TRBD1 covers 10 bases. CDR3 length: 13 amino acids. Germline V gene data show CDR1 as MNHNY and CDR2 as SVGAGI (reference sequence). Germline trimming cut 8 bases from V and 7 bases from J; bases unmatched to any gene: 8.

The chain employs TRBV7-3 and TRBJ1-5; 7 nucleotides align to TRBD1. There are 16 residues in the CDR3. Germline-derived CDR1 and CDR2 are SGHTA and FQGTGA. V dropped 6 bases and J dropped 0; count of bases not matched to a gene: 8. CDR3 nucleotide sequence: TGTGCCAGCAGTCAAGACAGGGAAGGTAGCAATCAGCCCCAGCATTTT. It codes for CASSQDREGSNQPQHF. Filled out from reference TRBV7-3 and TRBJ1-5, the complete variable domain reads GAGVSQTPSNKVTEKGKYVELRCDPISGHTALYWYRQSLGQGPEFLIYFQGTGAADDSGLPNDRFFAVRPEGSVSTLKIQRTERGDSAVYLCASSQDREGSNQPQHFGDGTRLSIL.

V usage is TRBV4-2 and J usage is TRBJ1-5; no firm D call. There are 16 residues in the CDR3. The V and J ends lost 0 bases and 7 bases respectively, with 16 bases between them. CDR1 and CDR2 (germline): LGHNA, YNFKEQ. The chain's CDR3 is CASSQDWSPSGQPQHF. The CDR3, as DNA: TGTGCCAGCAGCCAAGATTGGAGCCCCTCGGGGCAGCCCCAGCATTTT.

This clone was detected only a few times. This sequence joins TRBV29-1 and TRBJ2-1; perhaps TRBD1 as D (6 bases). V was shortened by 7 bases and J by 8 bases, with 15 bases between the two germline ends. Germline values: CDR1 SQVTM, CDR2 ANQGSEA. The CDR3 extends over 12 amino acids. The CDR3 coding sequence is TGCAGCGCTACACTTGGGGGCTATGAGCAGTTCTTC. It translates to CSATLGGYEQFF.

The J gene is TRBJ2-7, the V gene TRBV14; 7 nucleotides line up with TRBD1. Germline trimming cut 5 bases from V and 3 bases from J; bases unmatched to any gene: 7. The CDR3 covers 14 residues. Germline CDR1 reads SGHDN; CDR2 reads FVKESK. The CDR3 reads CASSGRDRFYEQYF. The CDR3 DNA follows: TGTGCCAGCAGCGGTCGGGACAGATTCTACGAGCAGTACTTC. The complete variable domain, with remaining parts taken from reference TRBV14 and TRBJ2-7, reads EAGVTQFPSHSVIEKGQTVTLRCDPISGHDNLYWYRRVMGKEIKFLLHFVKESKQDESGMPNNRFLAERTGGTYSTLKVQPAELEDSGVYFCASSGRDRFYEQYFGPGTRLTVT.

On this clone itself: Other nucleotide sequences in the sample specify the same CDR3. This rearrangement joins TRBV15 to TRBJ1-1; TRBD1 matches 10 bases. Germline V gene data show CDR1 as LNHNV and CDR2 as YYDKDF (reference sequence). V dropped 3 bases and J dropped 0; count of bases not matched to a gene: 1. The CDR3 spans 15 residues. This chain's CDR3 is CATSRDRGLNTEAFF. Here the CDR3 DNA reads TGTGCCACCAGCAGGGACAGGGGGTTGAACACTGAAGCTTTCTTT.

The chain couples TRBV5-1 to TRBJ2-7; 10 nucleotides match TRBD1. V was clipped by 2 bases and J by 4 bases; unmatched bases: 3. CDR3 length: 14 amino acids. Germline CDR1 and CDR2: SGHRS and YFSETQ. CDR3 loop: CASSFRDRGYEQYF. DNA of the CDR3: TGCGCCAGCAGCTTCCGGGACAGGGGATACGAGCAGTACTTC.

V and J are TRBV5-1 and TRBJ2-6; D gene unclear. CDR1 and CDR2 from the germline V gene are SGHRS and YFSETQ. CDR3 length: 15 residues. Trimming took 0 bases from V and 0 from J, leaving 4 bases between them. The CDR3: CASSLDYSGANVLTF. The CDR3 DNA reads TGCGCCAGCAGCTTGGATTACTCTGGGGCCAACGTCCTGACTTTC.

CDR3 sequence (DNA): TGTGCCAGCAGCCCTCCCGGACGAGGGGGCGTTAAGTTGTGGTATTTT. Protein sequence: CASSPPGRGGVKLWYF. V is TRBV27 and J is TRBJ2-3, with 7 bases that match TRBD1. J gave up 14 bases and V 6 bases, and 23 bases lay outside the gene matches. This CDR3 comprises 16 residues. Germline V gives CDR1 MNHEY, CDR2 SMNVEV (reference sequence).

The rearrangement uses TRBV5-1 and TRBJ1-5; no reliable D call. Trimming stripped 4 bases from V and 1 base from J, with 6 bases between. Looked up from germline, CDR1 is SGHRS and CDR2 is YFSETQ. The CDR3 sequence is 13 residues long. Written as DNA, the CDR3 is TGCGCCAGCAGCCTAGACAGCAATCAGCCCCAGCATTTT. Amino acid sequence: CASSLDSNQPQHF.

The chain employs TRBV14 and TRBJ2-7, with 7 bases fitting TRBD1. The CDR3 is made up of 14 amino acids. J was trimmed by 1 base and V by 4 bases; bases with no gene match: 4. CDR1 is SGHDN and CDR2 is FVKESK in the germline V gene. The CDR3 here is CASSPHRGSYEQYF. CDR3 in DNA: TGTGCCAGCAGCCCCCACAGGGGTTCCTACGAGCAGTACTTC.